The 27 T cell receptor beta chains reported below all come from one sample, sequenced in a study of blood T cells in healthy people across ages. Primed by a sample-barcoded 5' primer and a J-beta primer mix, a second PCR proceeded for 7 to 11 cycles. TCRdb reanalysed the 5' RACE reads using MiXCR and keeps one entry per CDR3 protein. The table lists fewer than 2,000,000 distinct CDR3 sequences, approximately 32% of them singletons. The sample comprised blood. These receptors all stem from a woman in her thirties in good health.

The chain links TRBV3-1 to TRBJ1-5; 12 bases map to TRBD1. The CDR3 totals 15 residues. The germline V gene has CDR1 LGHDT and CDR2 YNNKEL (reference sequence). The V segment lost 4 bases and the J segment 8 bases; nucleotides outside the gene matches: 6. The CDR3, as DNA: TGTGCCAGCAGCCCTGGGACAGGGGGCGGTGAGCCCCAGCATTTT. This encodes CASSPGTGGGEPQHF.

This chain connects TRBV29-1 to TRBJ1-2; 7 bases map to TRBD1. Trimming at V came to 2 bases and at J to 5 bases, leaving 5 bases not matched to a gene. Germline CDR1 SQVTM, CDR2 ANQGSEA. The CDR3 is made up of 13 amino acids. CDR3 bases: TGCAGCGTTGAATACAGGGGAGGGTATGGCTACACCTTC. Translating gives CSVEYRGGYGYTF.

The chain links TRBV5-1 to TRBJ1-6; 9 bases fit TRBD1. V lost 3 bases and J lost 1; bases outside the gene matches: 2. The CDR3 is 16 residues long. Germline assignment: CDR1 SGHRS and CDR2 YFSETQ. This CDR3 is CASSYGQGSYNSPLHF. CDR3 sequence (DNA): TGCGCCAGCAGCTACGGACAGGGGTCCTATAATTCACCCCTCCACTTT.

This clonotype was seen many times. CDR3 nucleotides: TGCGCCAGCAGCTTGGCCAACAGAGGTGCAGATACGCAGTATTTT. This sequence encodes CASSLANRGADTQYF. The chain joins TRBV5-1 to TRBJ2-3, with no clear D. The CDR3 runs 15 residues. The germline V gene encodes CDR1 SGHRS and CDR2 YFSETQ. V was shortened by 0 bases and J by 4 bases, with 12 bases between the two germline ends.

V is TRBV27 and J is TRBJ2-1; D possibly corresponds to TRBD2 (6 bases). CDR1 is MNHEY, CDR2 SMNVEV, per germline (reference sequence). V lost 6 bases and J lost 8, with 23 bases in between. This CDR3 has 16 residues. CDR3 loop: CASRMAMGGIHDEQFF. The CDR3 DNA follows: TGTGCCAGCAGAATGGCAATGGGCGGGATTCACGATGAGCAGTTCTTC.

The chain recombines TRBV9 with TRBJ2-1; weak D call: TRBD2 (5 bases). Germline values: CDR1 SGDLS, CDR2 YYNGEE. The CDR3 is 16 amino acids. The V end lost 4 bases, the J end lost 0 bases, and 14 bases lay between the germline ends. The CDR3 DNA sequence: TGTGCCAGCAGCCCCCTGGACTCGCTCTCCTACAATGAGCAGTTCTTC. Translating gives CASSPLDSLSYNEQFF.

The chain carries TRBV18 and TRBJ2-5; 9 bases agree with TRBD1. The CDR3 length is 16 residues. CDR1 and CDR2 from the germline V gene are KGHSH and LQKENI. With V trimmed by 0 bases and J by 2 bases, 4 bases remained unmatched. Written as DNA, the CDR3 is TGTGCCAGCTCACCACCGGGGACAGGGAGACAAGAGACCCAGTACTTC. Its protein is CASSPPGTGRQETQYF.

As to this clonotype: The junction shows a germline mismatch at one end, possibly a read error. The chain couples TRBV12-3 or TRBV12-4 to TRBJ2-1; a possible D gene is TRBD2 (5 bases). CDR3 length equals 15 residues. The DNA for the CDR3 is TGTGCCGGCAGTTTCGGCGGGCTGGGGAACAATGAGCAGTTCTTC. Protein product: CAGSFGGLGNNEQFF.

The genes are TRBV15 and TRBJ2-3; TRBD2 matches 14 bases. The CDR3 has 17 residues. Germline V gene lookup returns CDR1 LNHNV and CDR2 YYDKDF (reference sequence). Trimming cost V 1 base and J 6 bases; bases outside gene matches: 6. The CDR3 DNA follows: TGTGCCACCAGCAGAGGGGGGACTAGCGGGGGTAGGGATACGCAGTATTTT. Its translation is CATSRGGTSGGRDTQYF.

The chain combines TRBV7-2 with TRBJ2-7; 12 bases match TRBD2. Germline-derived CDR1 and CDR2 are SGHTA and FQGNSA. With V trimmed by 0 bases and J by 6 bases, 9 bases remained unmatched. The CDR3 loop spans 17 amino acids. The CDR3 sequence: CASSLARASGGAIEQYF. Here the CDR3 DNA reads TGTGCCAGCAGCTTAGCGCGAGCTAGCGGGGGGGCAATCGAGCAGTACTTC.

V gene TRBV5-1 combines with J gene TRBJ1-2; possibly TRBD1 for D (5 bases). Germline V gene lookup returns CDR1 SGHRS and CDR2 YFSETQ. The CDR3 contains 14 residues. V lost 6 bases and J lost 0, with 12 bases in between. The CDR3 here is CASTPDNANYGYTF. The CDR3, as DNA: TGCGCCAGCACCCCGGACAATGCTAACTATGGCTACACCTTC.

In its sample, this clonotype was seen a few times. The rearrangement uses TRBV3-1 and TRBJ2-1, with D perhaps matching TRBD2 (6 bases). From germline, CDR1 is LGHDT and CDR2 YNNKEL (reference sequence). Trimming stripped 3 bases from V and 9 bases from J, with 18 bases between. The CDR3 is 15 residues long. DNA for the CDR3: TGTGCCAGCAGCCAGGTGGGGGGACGCCCGTCTGAGCAGTTCTTC. It yields the protein CASSQVGGRPSEQFF.

A few counts support this clonotype. The rearrangement uses TRBV30 and TRBJ2-5; 9 bases align to TRBD1. Germline CDR1 and CDR2: GTSNPN and SVGIG (reference sequence). The J segment lost 5 bases and the V segment lost 5 bases, leaving 9 bases of the junction unmatched. This CDR3 is 14 amino acids long. This CDR3 reads CAWGGTGRLETQYF. The CDR3 nucleotides read TGTGCCTGGGGTGGGACAGGGCGATTGGAGACCCAGTACTTC.

This clonotype has just a few counts. The CDR3: CASSRSGRGPEQFF. CDR3 nucleotides: TGTGCCAGCAGCCGTAGCGGGAGGGGCCCTGAGCAGTTCTTC. V gene TRBV7-9 combines with J gene TRBJ2-1; 11 bases fit TRBD2. Looked up from germline, CDR1 is SEHNR and CDR2 is FQNEAQ (reference sequence). There are 14 residues in the CDR3. Trimming took 5 bases from V and 9 from J; bases not matched to a gene: 6.

On this clonotype itself: An end of the junction differs from the germline gene, which may be a read error. The rearrangement links TRBV29-1 to TRBJ1-4; perhaps TRBD1 as D (6 bases). The length of the CDR3 is 14 residues. Germline-derived CDR1 and CDR2 are SQVTM and ANQGSEA. The CDR3 sequence: CGVHAGAANEKLFF. Written as DNA, the CDR3 is TGCGGCGTTCATGCGGGGGCGGCTAATGAAAAACTGTTTTTT.

This chain links TRBV15 with TRBJ1-2; TRBD1 aligns across 7 bases. The CDR3 runs to 15 residues. Trimming cost V 0 bases and J 7 bases; bases outside gene matches: 8. The germline V gene encodes CDR1 LNHNV and CDR2 YYDKDF (reference sequence). The CDR3: CATSREEGAHLGYTF. CDR3 DNA sequence: TGTGCCACCAGCAGAGAGGAGGGGGCCCATCTTGGCTACACCTTC.

V and J are TRBV27 and TRBJ2-3, with a possible D match to TRBD1 (8 bases). V was trimmed by 6 bases and J by 4 bases, leaving 20 bases between them. Germline V gene data show CDR1 as MNHEY and CDR2 as SMNVEV (reference sequence). CDR3 length equals 16 residues. The CDR3 region is CASSFDRGGLSDTQYF. DNA of the CDR3: TGTGCCAGCAGCTTCGACAGGGGAGGGTTGTCAGATACGCAGTATTTT.

This rearrangement joins TRBV28 to TRBJ2-7, with 8 positions matching TRBD2. In germline, CDR1 is MDHEN, CDR2 SYDVKM. The CDR3 covers 14 residues. V lost 6 bases, J lost 4 bases, and 8 bases stayed unmatched. The CDR3 region is CASSGRRGEYEQYF. The CDR3 nucleotides read TGTGCCAGCAGCGGGCGGCGGGGGGAATACGAGCAGTACTTC.

This chain joins TRBV7-8 and TRBJ2-7; either TRBD1 or TRBD2 may supply D (7 bases each). The CDR3 covers 14 residues. Trimming removed 5 bases at V and 5 bases at J, with 16 bases between. Germline-derived CDR1 and CDR2 are SGHVS and FQNEAQ. The CDR3 DNA reads as TGTGCCAGCAGCCAGGGGGGGAGGCAGAACGAGCAGTACTTC. This translates into CASSQGGRQNEQYF.

The CDR3 sequence: CASSLLRDSLYNEQFF. CDR3 nucleotides: TGTGCCAGCAGCTTGCTCCGGGACTCTTTATACAATGAGCAGTTCTTC. The chain joins TRBV7-9 to TRBJ2-1, with a possible D match to TRBD2 (6 bases). Per germline, CDR1 SEHNR and CDR2 FQNEAQ (reference sequence). The length of the CDR3 is 16 residues. V dropped 3 bases and J dropped 4 bases, with 16 bases sitting between them.

This clonotype was detected only a few times. The chain is built from TRBV7-3 and TRBJ1-2; no clear D. Germline values: CDR1 SGHTA, CDR2 FQGTGA. There are 15 residues in the CDR3. The V end was cut by 2 bases, the J end by 0 bases, with 10 bases between. For the CDR3, the DNA is TGTGCCAGCAGCTTATCCAGGATTTCTAACTATGGCTACACCTTC. Translation gives CASSLSRISNYGYTF.

This clonotype occurred a few times. J is TRBJ2-6 and V is TRBV5-1, with D possibly matching TRBD2 (5 bases). V was clipped by 0 bases and J by 1 base, with 11 bases between them. Per germline, CDR1 SGHRS and CDR2 YFSETQ. CDR3 length: 17 amino acids. The CDR3 protein is CASSLGGSGSGANVLTF. The CDR3 DNA reads TGCGCCAGCAGCTTGGGTGGGAGCGGTTCTGGGGCCAACGTCCTGACTTTC.

This clonotype was seen only a few times. The rearrangement joins TRBV24-1 to TRBJ2-4; 7 bases map to TRBD1. The CDR3 runs 15 residues. The V gene's germline CDR1 is KGHDR and CDR2 SFDVKD. Trimming took 3 bases from V and 1 from J; bases not matched to a gene: 2. This chain's CDR3 is CATSDPQGAKNIQYF. DNA of the CDR3: TGTGCCACCAGTGATCCACAGGGGGCCAAAAACATTCAGTACTTC.

This chain connects TRBV12-3 or TRBV12-4 to TRBJ1-2; D possibly corresponds to TRBD1 (5 bases). There are 14 residues in the CDR3. Trimming removed 8 bases at V and 9 bases at J, with 22 bases between. Written as DNA, the CDR3 is TGTGCCAGCTCGAGTGAGACAGATAAAAGGAGCTACACCTTC. Its translation is CASSSETDKRSYTF.

This clonotype came up a few times. The V and J genes are TRBV27 and TRBJ2-7; possibly TRBD1 for D (6 bases). Trimming left V 3 bases short and J 3 bases short, with 18 bases between. Per germline, CDR1 MNHEY and CDR2 SMNVEV (reference sequence). The CDR3 totals 16 residues. This chain's CDR3 is CASSFKMTGANYEQYF. CDR3 bases: TGTGCCAGCAGTTTCAAAATGACAGGCGCCAACTACGAGCAGTACTTC.

This clonotype was found a few times. The chain joins TRBV21-1 to TRBJ2-5. TRBV21-1 is an annotated pseudogene. The CDR3 contains 14 residues. CDR3 in DNA: TGTGCCAGCAGCAAAGCGGGGGTTAAAGAGACCCAGTACTTC. This codes for CASSKAGVKETQYF.

The chain is built from TRBV3-1 and TRBJ2-1, with 7 bases identical to TRBD2. CDR3 length equals 19 residues. The V and J ends lost 0 bases and 0 bases, in that order; junction bases with no gene match: 11. CDR1 is LGHDT, CDR2 YNNKEL, per germline (reference sequence). The CDR3 nucleotides read TGTGCCAGCAGCCAAGAGCGGACGACTAGCCCTAGCTCCTACAATGAGCAGTTCTTC. This encodes CASSQERTTSPSSYNEQFF.